The following is a T cell receptor (beta chain) sequence with its context. A junction boundary mismatches the germline segment, possibly from a read error. This specimen belongs to a study of control samples from healthy donors and cancer patients. Clones were read by immunoSEQ multiplex PCR, and TCRdb kept only the in-frame ones, dropping some. The sample yields some 49,000 clones, approximately 86% seen once. This TCR came from a woman aged 50 to 65 with lung cancer. The material sequenced was PBMCs.

The CDR3 DNA reads TGTGCCACCAGTATCGCAGGGGATCAGCTCCAGCATTTT. Residues: CATSIAGDQLQHF. V and J are TRBV24-1 and TRBJ1-5; possible D gene TRBD1, 6 bases. From germline, CDR1 is KGHDR and CDR2 SFDVKD. The CDR3 consists of 13 residues.